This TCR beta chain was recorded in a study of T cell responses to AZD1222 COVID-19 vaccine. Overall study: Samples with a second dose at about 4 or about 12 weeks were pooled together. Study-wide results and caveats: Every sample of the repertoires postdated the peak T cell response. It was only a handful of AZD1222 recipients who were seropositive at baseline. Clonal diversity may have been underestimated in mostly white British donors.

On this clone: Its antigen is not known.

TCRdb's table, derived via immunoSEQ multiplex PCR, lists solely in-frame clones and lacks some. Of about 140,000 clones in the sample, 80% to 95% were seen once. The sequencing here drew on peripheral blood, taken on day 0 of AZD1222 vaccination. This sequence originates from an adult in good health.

The CDR3: CASSSLAGVTYNEQFF. The DNA for the CDR3 is TGTGCCAGCTCATCCTTGGCCGGGGTGACATACAATGAGCAGTTCTTC. The chain uses TRBV18 and TRBJ2-1; D is possibly TRBD2 (5 bases). Germline V CDR1 and CDR2: KGHSH, LQKENI. The CDR3 is 16 amino acids. V lost 5 bases, J lost 4 bases, and 18 bases lay in between.